The next 9 T cell receptor beta chains were all read from a single sample in a study of technical replicates of blood from a handful of donors. Sequenced by immunoSEQ multiplex PCR; TCRdb stores in-frame clones only, minus some. The table lists more than 90,000 clones, almost 96% of them singletons. Material: T cells isolated from PBMCs. Receptors were obtained from a human donor in good health.

The chain employs TRBV5-1 and TRBJ1-5, with D perhaps TRBD1 (6 bases). The CDR3 is 14 amino acids. V was trimmed by 2 bases and J by 7 bases, leaving 13 bases between them. Germline CDR1 reads SGHRS; CDR2 reads YFSETQ. The CDR3 region is CASSLTGSEQPQHF. The CDR3, as DNA: TGCGCCAGCAGCTTAACAGGGAGTGAGCAGCCCCAGCATTTT.

This rearrangement joins TRBV4-2 to TRBJ2-6; D remains unclear. Germline loops: CDR1 LGHNA, CDR2 YNFKEQ. V was cut by 1 base and J by 0 bases, with 4 bases left in between. This CDR3 has 15 amino acids. CDR3 amino acids: CASSQGISGANVLTF. The CDR3 DNA is TGTGCCAGCAGCCAAGGTATCTCTGGGGCCAACGTCCTGACTTTC.

The chain joins TRBV19 to TRBJ1-2; D ambiguous. Germline CDR1 is LNHDA and CDR2 is SQIVND (reference sequence). The CDR3 has 13 residues. V lost 5 bases, J lost 4 bases, and 11 bases lay in between. The CDR3 region has the DNA TGTGCCAGTAGTCTGGAGTATAGCTATGGCTACACCTTC. Its protein product is CASSLEYSYGYTF.

This chain joins TRBV6-1 and TRBJ1-5, with D possibly matching TRBD1 (5 bases). Per germline, CDR1 MNHNS and CDR2 SASEGT. V lost 2 bases and J 5 bases, leaving 16 bases between the germline ends. The CDR3 has 16 residues. CDR3 sequence: CASSESGRVDYQPQHF. CDR3 sequence (DNA): TGTGCCAGCAGTGAATCGGGCAGGGTAGACTATCAGCCCCAGCATTTT.

This chain uses TRBV2 with TRBJ2-2; D is ambiguous. Trimming stripped 5 bases from V and 1 base from J, with 8 bases between. Germline V CDR1 and CDR2: SNHLY, FYNNEI. The CDR3 is 14 residues long. CDR3 DNA: TGTGCCAGCAGTCCCTATGAGAACACCGGGGAGCTGTTTTTT. Translation: CASSPYENTGELFF.

CDR3 in DNA: TGCGCCAGCAGCCGGACAGGGAGTTTAGACTCTGGGGCCAACGTCCTGACTTTC. Protein sequence: CASSRTGSLDSGANVLTF. The chain has TRBV5-1 and TRBJ2-6; TRBD1 aligns across 8 bases. The junction had 9 bases not matched to a gene; V was cut back by 4 bases and J by 0 bases. Per germline, CDR1 SGHRS and CDR2 YFSETQ. This CDR3 is 18 amino acids long.

The chain uses TRBV28 and TRBJ2-1, with unresolved D. Germline CDR1 is MDHEN and CDR2 is SYDVKM. The CDR3 length is 11 residues. V dropped 6 bases and J dropped 13 bases, with 13 bases sitting between them. The CDR3 DNA is TGTGCCAGCAGCCGCGGCGGTTTTCAGTTCTTC. Protein product: CASSRGGFQFF.

This chain connects TRBV9 to TRBJ1-2, with D possibly matching TRBD1 (5 bases). The V and J ends lost 2 bases and 7 bases respectively, with 12 bases between them. The CDR3 runs to 13 residues. CDR1 SGDLS and CDR2 YYNGEE come from the germline V gene. The CDR3 DNA reads TGTGCCAGCAGCGTCCCGGGGGGGATTGGCTACACCTTC. Residues: CASSVPGGIGYTF.

The sample holds one count of this clone. The chain employs TRBV27 and TRBJ2-7; TRBD2 matches at 11 bases. V dropped 8 bases and J dropped 2; count of bases not matched to a gene: 14. Germline-derived CDR1 and CDR2 are MNHEY and SMNVEV (reference sequence). The CDR3 sequence is 17 residues long. CDR3 region: CASYGTSGRGATYEQYF. The DNA for the CDR3 is TGTGCCAGCTACGGGACTAGCGGACGAGGCGCAACCTACGAGCAGTACTTC.